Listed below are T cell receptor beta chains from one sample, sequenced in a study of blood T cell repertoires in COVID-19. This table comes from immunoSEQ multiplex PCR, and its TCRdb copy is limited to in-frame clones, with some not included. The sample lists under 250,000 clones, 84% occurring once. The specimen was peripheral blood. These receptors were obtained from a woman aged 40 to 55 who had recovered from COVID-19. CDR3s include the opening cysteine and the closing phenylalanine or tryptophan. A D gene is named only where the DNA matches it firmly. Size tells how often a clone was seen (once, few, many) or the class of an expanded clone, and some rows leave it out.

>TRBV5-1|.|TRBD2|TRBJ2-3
TGCGCCAGCAGCCCGGGACTAGCGGGGGCCGGAGATACGCAGTATTTT
CASSPGLAGAGDTQYF
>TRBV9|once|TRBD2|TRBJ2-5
TGTGCCAGCAGCCTGACTAGCGGGGGAGAGACCCAGTACTTC
CASSLTSGGETQYF
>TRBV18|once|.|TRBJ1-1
TGTGCCAGCTCTCCAACAAAGATGAACACTGAAGCTTTCTTT
CASSPTKMNTEAFF
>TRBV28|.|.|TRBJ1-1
TGTGCCAGCAGTTACCGGGCTCGGGGCACTGAAGCTTTCTTT
CASSYRARGTEAFF
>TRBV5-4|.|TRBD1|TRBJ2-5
TGTGCCAGCAGCTTCAGGGGGCGCGCAGAGACCCAGTACTTC
CASSFRGRAETQYF
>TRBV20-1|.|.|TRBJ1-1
TGCAGTGCTAGTCCAAATGGGGGCGTCGGCACTGAAGCTTTCTTT
CSASPNGGVGTEAFF
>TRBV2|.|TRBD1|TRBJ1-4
TGTGCCAGCAGTGATCGTAGGGGGCTGGGGACTAATGAAAAACTGTTTTTT
CASSDRRGLGTNEKLFF
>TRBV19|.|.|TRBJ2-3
TGTGCCAGTAAACCACCTTTTCCGATAGACACAGATACGCAGTATTTT
CASKPPFPIDTDTQYF
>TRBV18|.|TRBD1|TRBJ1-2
TGTGCCAGCTCACCGACAAATGACAGGGGTAGCTATGGCTACACCTTC
CASSPTNDRGSYGYTF
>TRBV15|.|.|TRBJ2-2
TGTGCCACCAGCAGGAGAACAGGGTTCACCGGGGAGCTGTTTTTT
CATSRRTGFTGELFF
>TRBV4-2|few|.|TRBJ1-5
TGTGCCAGCAGCCAAGATACTGGAGTGCGACAGCCCCAGCATTTT
CASSQDTGVRQPQHF
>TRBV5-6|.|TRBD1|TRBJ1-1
TGTGCCAGCAGCAGGGGACAGATGAACACTGAAGCTTTCTTT
CASSRGQMNTEAFF
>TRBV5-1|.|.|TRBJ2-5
TGCGCCAGCAGCTTGACGTGGTCCCTAGGAGGAGAGACCCAGTACTTC
CASSLTWSLGGETQYF
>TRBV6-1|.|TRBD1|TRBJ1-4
TGTGCCAGCAGTGAATCGAGGGGGCCCTCCGCAACTAATGAAAAACTGTTTTTT
CASSESRGPSATNEKLFF
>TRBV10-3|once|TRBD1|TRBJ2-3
TGTGCCATCACCCAGGGACAGGCTAGCACAGATACGCAGTATTTT
CAITQGQASTDTQYF
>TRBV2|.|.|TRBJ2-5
TGTGCCAGCAGCAAGCCCCTAACTCAGACCCAGTACTTC
CASSKPLTQTQYF
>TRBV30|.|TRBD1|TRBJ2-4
TGTGCCTGTGACAGGGGGGGTCGGAACATTCAGTACTTC
CACDRGGRNIQYF
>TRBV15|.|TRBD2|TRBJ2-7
TGTGCCACCACGGCAGGTAGCGGGAACTACGAGCAGTACTTC
CATTAGSGNYEQYF
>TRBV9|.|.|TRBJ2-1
TGTGCCAGCAGCCCGACGACTGATTCCTACAATGAGCAGTTCTTC
CASSPTTDSYNEQFF
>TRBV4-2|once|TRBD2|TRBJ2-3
TGTGCCAGCAGCCAAGGGGGAGTAGCGGGTCGAAGCACAGATACGCAGTATTTT
CASSQGGVAGRSTDTQYF
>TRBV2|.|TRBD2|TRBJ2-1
TGTGCCAGCAGTAAGACTAGCGGCCCCTACAATGAGCAGTTCTTC
CASSKTSGPYNEQFF